The entry below gives a single T cell receptor (beta chain) sequence along with its context. Its antigen is as yet unknown. This entry is derived from a study of shared clonotypes between healthy human individuals. Using immunoSEQ multiplex PCR, the repertoire was profiled, and TCRdb retains in-frame clones only, with some absent. The top ten hold approximately 0.4% of the sample, which has 2,500,000 or so clones, roughly 90% seen once. The J segment lost 16 bases and the V segment lost 0 bases, leaving 10 bases of the junction unmatched. The CDR3 extends over 14 amino acids. CDR1 and CDR2 from the germline V gene are SGHNT and YENEEA. Study-level findings and limits: Clonotype sharing among donors likely depends on sequencing depth. Naive subsets usually exceeded memory subsets in estimated richness.

The chain carries TRBV11-3 and TRBJ2-1, with 9 bases lining up with TRBD2. The material sequenced was naive CD4+ T cells from PBMCs. The subset here: CD45RA+ positively selected. This TCR came from a young man in good health. Some clones in this sample may be carry-over from other donors' samples. The CDR3 here is CASSLDRDRGRVFF. Written as DNA, the CDR3 is TGTGCCAGCAGCTTAGATCGGGATCGCGGGAGGGTCTTCTTC.